The next 10 T cell receptor beta chains were all read from a single sample in a study of CD8 T cells in ankylosing spondylitis. These receptors have no identified antigens. Study-wide points: Seemingly distinctive of ankylosing spondylitis blood was a TCR beta motif formed by eight highly homologous variants.

TCRdb re-called the 5' RACE reads through MiXCR, storing one row per CDR3 protein. This repertoire shows hundreds of thousands of distinct CDR3 sequences, roughly 26% found once; its top ten account for about 0.92%. The sequenced material came from blood, either unsorted or a sorted T cell fraction (not recorded which). The receptors here all came from a male donor with ankylosing spondylitis.

This chain uses TRBV7-2 with TRBJ2-7; 7 bases are a match to TRBD2. The CDR3 has 15 amino acids. V lost 2 bases and J lost 3; bases outside the gene matches: 7. Germline V gene data show CDR1 as SGHTA and CDR2 as FQGNSA. The CDR3 spells CASSLLADPVYEQYF. The CDR3 coding sequence is TGTGCCAGCAGCTTACTAGCGGACCCGGTCTACGAGCAGTACTTC.

This clonotype has only a few counts. The V call is TRBV10-3, the J call TRBJ2-7, with 7 bases aligning to TRBD1. Germline V gene lookup returns CDR1 ENHRY and CDR2 SYGVKD. The CDR3 covers 14 residues. Trimming took 2 bases from V and 3 from J; bases not matched to a gene: 4. The DNA of the CDR3 is TGTGCCATCAGTGAGCGGGACAGAGGCTACGAGCAGTACTTC. Its protein product is CAISERDRGYEQYF.

This clonotype turned up a few times. The CDR3: CASSETGYPYNEQFF. The CDR3 DNA reads as TGTGCCAGCAGTGAAACAGGGTACCCCTACAATGAGCAGTTCTTC. The rearrangement links TRBV6-1 to TRBJ2-1, with D possibly being TRBD1 (6 bases). Trimming removed 2 bases at V and 2 bases at J, with 10 bases between. The CDR3 extends over 15 amino acids. Germline V gene sequence: CDR1 MNHNS, CDR2 SASEGT.

This clonotype came up a few times. The rearrangement uses TRBV20-1 and TRBJ2-1; possibly TRBD2 for D (6 bases). Trimming took off 3 bases at V and 2 bases at J, with 8 bases between the two ends. Germline CDR1 DFQATT, CDR2 SNEGSKA (reference sequence). The CDR3 contains 13 residues. CDR3 amino acids: CSAREGTYNEQFF. The CDR3 DNA is TGCAGTGCTAGGGAGGGAACCTACAATGAGCAGTTCTTC.

The chain links TRBV28 to TRBJ1-2; D is uncertain. The CDR3 extends over 17 amino acids. V gave up 3 bases and J gave up 0 bases, with 17 bases separating them. Germline V gene sequence: CDR1 MDHEN, CDR2 SYDVKM. As DNA, the CDR3 is TGTGCCAGCAGTTTCGCACTCAAGCTGAGGACTAACTATGGCTACACCTTC. Translated, it gives CASSFALKLRTNYGYTF.

This rearrangement joins TRBV20-1 to TRBJ1-2; 10 bases map to TRBD1. After removal of 4 bases from V and 8 bases from J, the junction contained 4 bases not matched to a gene. Germline assignment: CDR1 DFQATT and CDR2 SNEGSKA (reference sequence). The CDR3 is made up of 12 amino acids. The CDR3 coding sequence is TGCAGTGCTACCGACAGGGGGCACGGCTACACCTTC. Translation: CSATDRGHGYTF.

The rearrangement links TRBV19 to TRBJ2-2; the match to TRBD1 covers 7 bases. V dropped 4 bases and J dropped 2; count of bases not matched to a gene: 4. The V gene's germline CDR1 is LNHDA and CDR2 SQIVND (reference sequence). The CDR3 is 15 amino acids. DNA of the CDR3: TGTGCCAGTAGTAGAGGGGGCATTAACACCGGGGAGCTGTTTTTT. Protein sequence: CASSRGGINTGELFF. The full variable domain, completed using reference TRBV19 and TRBJ2-2, is DGGITQSPKYLFRKEGQNVTLSCEQNLNHDAMYWYRQDPGQGLRLIYYSQIVNDFQKGDIAEGYSVSREKKESFPLTVTSAQKNPTAFYLCASSRGGINTGELFFGEGSRLTVL.

The chain has TRBV11-2 and TRBJ2-2; D gene unclear. With 5 bases removed from V and 5 bases from J, the gap between germline ends came to 9 bases. The CDR3 extends over 13 amino acids. The V gene's germline CDR1 is SGHAT and CDR2 FQNNGV. CDR3: CASSMDPTGELFF. In DNA, the CDR3 is TGTGCCAGCAGCATGGACCCAACCGGGGAGCTGTTTTTT.

The chain has TRBV12-3 or TRBV12-4 and TRBJ1-5; D is uncertain. There are 13 residues in the CDR3. V was pared by 2 bases and J by 5 bases, with 7 bases between. DNA of the CDR3: TGTGCCAGCAGTTTAACAGAGGATCAGCCCCAGCATTTT. Protein product: CASSLTEDQPQHF.

This clonotype was seen ten or more times. The chain is built from TRBV12-3 or TRBV12-4 and TRBJ2-3; no definite D call. The CDR3 loop spans 12 amino acids. V lost 6 bases to trimming and J lost 0 bases, with 4 bases between them. The CDR3 DNA is TGTGCCAGCAGCCATAGCACAGATACGCAGTATTTT. Its protein is CASSHSTDTQYF.